The subject of this entry is one T cell receptor beta chain. The data were taken from a study of PD-1 blockade in classical Hodgkin lymphoma. Sequenced by immunoSEQ multiplex PCR; TCRdb stores in-frame clones only, minus some. The sample contains some 23,000 clones, roughly 80% of which appear only once. This sample's time point: cycle 4 day 1 (C4D1), after 6 weeks of nivolumab. Brentuximab vedotin exposure varied, and every patient relapsed after autologous stem cell transplantation. Starting with thawed PBMCs, CD4+ T cells were purified by magnetic negative selection. The ends were cut back, 0 bases at V and 2 bases at J, with 15 bases in the middle. Per germline, CDR1 SGDLS and CDR2 YYNGEE. The CDR3 spans 16 residues.

This sequence originates from a human donor with classical Hodgkin lymphoma. This chain connects TRBV9 to TRBJ2-7; D uncertain. This specimen consisted of CD4+ T cells from blood, obtained before the fourth cycle of nivolumab. CDR3 DNA: TGTGCCAGCAGCGTAGCGCCCGCGAGTCAAGCCTACGAGCAGTACTTC. It encodes CASSVAPASQAYEQYF. Using reference TRBV9 and TRBJ2-7 for the parts outside the CDR3, the full variable domain is DSGVTQTPKHLITATGQRVTLRCSPRSGDLSVYWYQQSLDQGLQFLIQYYNGEERAKGNILERFSAQQFPDLHSELNLSSLELGDSALYFCASSVAPASQAYEQYFGPGTRLTVT.